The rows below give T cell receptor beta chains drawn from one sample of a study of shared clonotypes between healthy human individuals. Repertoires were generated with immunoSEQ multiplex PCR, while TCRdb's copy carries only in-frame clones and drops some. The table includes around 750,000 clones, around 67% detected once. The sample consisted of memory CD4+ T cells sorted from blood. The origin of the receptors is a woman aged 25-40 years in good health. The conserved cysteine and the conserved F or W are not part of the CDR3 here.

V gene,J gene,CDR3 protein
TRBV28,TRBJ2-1,ASSFPPSGRLDEQF
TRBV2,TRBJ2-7,ASSNSPRGSYEQY
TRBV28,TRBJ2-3,ASSSAMTSGYLTDTQY
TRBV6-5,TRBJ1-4,ASSYLGLGEKLF
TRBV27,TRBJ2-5,ASSSQGGTQY
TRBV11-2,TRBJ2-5,ASARDQETQY
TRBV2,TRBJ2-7,ASKRGHSYEQY
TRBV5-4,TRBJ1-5,ASSQEGGRGQPQH
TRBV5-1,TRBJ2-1,ASSLEGEYNEQF
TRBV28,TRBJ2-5,ASRDAGQGGRETQY
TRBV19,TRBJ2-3,ASTSKSGTDTQY
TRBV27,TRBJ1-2,ASSLSRARNYGYT
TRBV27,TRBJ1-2,ASSFEGRDGYT
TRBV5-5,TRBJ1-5,ASSPGWGGNQPQH
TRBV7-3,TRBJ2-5,ASSLGLAGGFETQY
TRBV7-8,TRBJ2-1,ASSLGQGHNEQF
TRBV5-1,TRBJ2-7,ASSAGTSGNEQY
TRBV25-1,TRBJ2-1,ASSEIKGGSSYNEQF